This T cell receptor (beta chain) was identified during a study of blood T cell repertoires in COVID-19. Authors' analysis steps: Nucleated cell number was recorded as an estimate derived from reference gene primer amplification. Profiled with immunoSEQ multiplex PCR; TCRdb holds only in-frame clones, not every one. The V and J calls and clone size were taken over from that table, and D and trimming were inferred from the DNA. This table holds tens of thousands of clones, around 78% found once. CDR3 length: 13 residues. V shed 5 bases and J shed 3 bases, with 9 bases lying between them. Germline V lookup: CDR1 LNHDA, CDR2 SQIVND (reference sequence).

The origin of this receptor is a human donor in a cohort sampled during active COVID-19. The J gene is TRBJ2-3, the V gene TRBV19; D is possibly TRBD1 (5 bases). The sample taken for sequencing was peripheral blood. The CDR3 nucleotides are TGTGCCAGTAGTGTCCAGGGAACAGATACGCAGTATTTT. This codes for CASSVQGTDTQYF.